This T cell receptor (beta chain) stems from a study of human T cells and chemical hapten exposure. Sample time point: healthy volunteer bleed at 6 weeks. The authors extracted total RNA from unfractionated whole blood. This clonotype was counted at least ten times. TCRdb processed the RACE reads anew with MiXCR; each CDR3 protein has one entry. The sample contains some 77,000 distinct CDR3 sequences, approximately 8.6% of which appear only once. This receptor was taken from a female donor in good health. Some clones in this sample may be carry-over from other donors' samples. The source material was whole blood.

The CDR3 DNA reads TGTGCCAGCTCACCACTGGCTAGCTACACCTCTGGGGCCAACGTCCTGACTTTC. As protein: CASSPLASYTSGANVLTF. The chain links TRBV18 to TRBJ2-6; tentative D call: TRBD2 (5 bases). The CDR3 runs 18 residues. From germline, CDR1 is KGHSH and CDR2 LQKENI. The V and J ends lost 1 base and 0 bases respectively, with 13 bases between them.